This T cell receptor beta chain derives from a study of cytomegalovirus exposure and HLA in healthy donors. The study ran its PCR with 60 Vbeta and 13 Jbeta primers. The method was immunoSEQ multiplex PCR; TCRdb's version includes in-frame clones alone and lacks a portion of them. The sample records around 150,000 clones, 75% to 85% being singletons. V dropped 1 base and J dropped 0; count of bases not matched to a gene: 5. Germline-derived CDR1 and CDR2 are SGDLS and YYNGEE. The CDR3 is made up of 18 amino acids. Notes on the study in general: Later analysis revealed greater clonal expansion in HLA-associated TCR beta chains than in equally common others.

A word on this clone: Its cognate antigen is unknown.

The sample taken for sequencing was PBMCs. The source is a woman aged 18-29 years in good health and CMV-seronegative. This chain links TRBV9 with TRBJ2-1, with 12 bases that match TRBD2. The CDR3 bases are TGTGCCAGCAGCGTAAGGACTAGCGGGGTTCGCTCCTACAATGAGCAGTTCTTC. Translated: CASSVRTSGVRSYNEQFF.